What follows are 24 T cell receptor beta chains derived from one specimen sequenced in a study of a mutant IDH1 vaccine in newly diagnosed glioma. For these TCRs, the target antigens are not known. Time point denoted: week 35, safety follow-up. Every vaccination contained 300 ug of the mutant IDH1 20-mer peptide and was paired with topical imiquimod. The repertoire was sequenced with immunoSEQ multiplex PCR; TCRdb's copy has only in-frame clones and lacks some. Among roughly 69,000 clones listed, more than 75% were seen once. The sequenced sample was PBMCs, obtained from a glioma patient whose treatment included an IDH1 peptide vaccine. All receptors derive from a man aged 25 to 40 with glioma.

The rearrangement uses TRBV5-1 and TRBJ1-1, with D hard to call. This CDR3 region has 15 residues. The germline V gene has CDR1 SGHRS and CDR2 YFSETQ. The ends were cut back, 4 bases at V and 0 bases at J, with 13 bases in the middle. In nucleotides, the CDR3 is TGCGCCAGCAGCCCCCTACAGAACATGAACACTGAAGCTTTCTTT. It codes for CASSPLQNMNTEAFF.

The genes are TRBV9 and TRBJ2-7; maybe TRBD2 (6 bases). The CDR3 has 15 residues. Trimming took 1 base from V and 6 from J, leaving 17 bases between them. CDR1 is SGDLS and CDR2 is YYNGEE in the germline V gene. In DNA form, the CDR3 reads TGTGCCAGCAGCGTAAGAGACGGGGGAGGTTTCGAGCAGTACTTC. This translates into CASSVRDGGGFEQYF. The full variable domain, rest sourced from reference TRBV9 and TRBJ2-7, is DSGVTQTPKHLITATGQRVTLRCSPRSGDLSVYWYQQSLDQGLQFLIQYYNGEERAKGNILERFSAQQFPDLHSELNLSSLELGDSALYFCASSVRDGGGFEQYFGPGTRLTVT.

The chain couples TRBV2 to TRBJ2-1; 8 bases fit TRBD2. Trimming took 8 bases from V and 8 from J; bases not matched to a gene: 11. From germline, CDR1 is SNHLY and CDR2 FYNNEI. There are 14 residues in the CDR3. The CDR3 nucleotides read TGTGCCAGCGCGGGGGGAGTCTTGGCCTATGAGCAGTTCTTC. This translates into CASAGGVLAYEQFF.

The chain combines TRBV18 with TRBJ1-6; D unclear. This CDR3 has 12 residues. V lost 3 bases and J 7 bases, leaving 4 bases between the germline ends. The germline gives CDR1 KGHSH, CDR2 LQKENI. The CDR3 reads CASSPGNSPLHF. Written as DNA, the CDR3 is TGTGCCAGCTCACCGGGGAATTCACCCCTCCACTTT.

V gene TRBV30 combines with J gene TRBJ1-1; D perhaps matches TRBD1 (5 bases). V was trimmed by 2 bases and J by 7 bases, leaving 8 bases between them. The CDR3 runs 11 residues. The germline gives CDR1 GTSNPN, CDR2 SVGIG (reference sequence). CDR3 sequence reads: CAWSWGDEAFF. The CDR3, as DNA: TGTGCCTGGAGTTGGGGGGATGAAGCTTTCTTT. Combining the CDR3 with reference TRBV30 and TRBJ1-1 gives the whole variable domain SQTIHQWPATLVQPVGSPLSLECTVEGTSNPNLYWYRQAAGRGLQLLFYSVGIGQISSEVPQNLSASRPQDRQFILSSKKLLLSDSGFYLCAWSWGDEAFFGQGTRLTVV.

This chain links TRBV7-3 with TRBJ1-1; TRBD1 might be the D (5 bases). V dropped 0 bases and J dropped 1 base, with 15 bases sitting between them. The CDR3 is 17 residues long. Per germline, CDR1 SGHTA and CDR2 FQGTGA. The CDR3 DNA follows: TGTGCCAGCAGCTTAACGGCAGGGAATTTGGGGAACACTGAAGCTTTCTTT. Its protein product is CASSLTAGNLGNTEAFF.

The rearrangement uses TRBV2 and TRBJ2-2, with TRBD2 matching over 8 bases. Germline V gene lookup returns CDR1 SNHLY and CDR2 FYNNEI. J lost 7 bases, V lost 4 bases, and 8 bases had no gene match. The CDR3 sequence is 15 residues long. The CDR3 spells CASSVLAGHSGELFF. The CDR3 DNA follows: TGTGCCAGCAGTGTCCTAGCGGGCCACAGCGGGGAGCTGTTTTTT. The whole variable domain, remainder taken from reference TRBV2 and TRBJ2-2, is EPEVTQTPSHQVTQMGQEVILRCVPISNHLYFYWYRQILGQKVEFLVSFYNNEISEKSEIFDDQFSVERPDGSNFTLKIRSTKLEDSAMYFCASSVLAGHSGELFFGEGSRLTVL.

The chain employs TRBV11-2 and TRBJ2-1; TRBD2 agrees at 12 bases. This CDR3 region has 15 residues. V lost 4 bases to trimming and J lost 4 bases; unmatched junction nucleotides: 2. Germline values: CDR1 SGHAT, CDR2 FQNNGV. CDR3 region: CASSSGLAGYNEQFF. In DNA form, the CDR3 reads TGTGCCAGCAGCTCCGGACTAGCGGGGTACAATGAGCAGTTCTTC.

The J gene is TRBJ1-2, the V gene TRBV7-2, with D uncertain. There are 14 residues in the CDR3. Germline loops: CDR1 SGHTA, CDR2 FQGNSA. Trimming removed 4 bases at V and 8 bases at J, with 17 bases between. In DNA, the CDR3 is TGTGCCAGCAGCTCATCACTCCTATCCTACGGCTACACCTTC. Its translation: CASSSSLLSYGYTF.

The gene calls are TRBV28 and TRBJ1-5, with no clear D. From germline, CDR1 is MDHEN and CDR2 SYDVKM. V dropped 5 bases and J dropped 5 bases, with 16 bases sitting between them. The CDR3 covers 15 residues. The CDR3 sequence: CASSPSGRRYQPQHF. The CDR3 bases are TGTGCCAGCAGTCCCTCCGGTAGGAGGTATCAGCCCCAGCATTTT.

Concerning this clone itself: The same CDR3 also results from other DNA sequences found in this sample. V usage is TRBV27 and J usage is TRBJ2-7; D is perhaps TRBD1 or TRBD2 (5 bases each). V gave up 3 bases and J gave up 5 bases, with 5 bases separating them. The CDR3 consists of 11 residues. Germline V gene lookup returns CDR1 MNHEY and CDR2 SMNVEV (reference sequence). The CDR3, as DNA: TGTGCCAGCAGTTTGGGGGACGAGCAGTACTTC. It translates to CASSLGDEQYF.

This clone turned up a few times. The chain combines TRBV29-1 with TRBJ1-1; D ambiguous. V lost 4 bases and J lost 1, with 10 bases in between. Per the germline V gene, CDR1 is SQVTM and CDR2 is ANQGSEA. CDR3 length: 13 amino acids. CDR3 residues: CSVVNRGNTEAFF. CDR3 DNA: TGCAGCGTTGTAAACAGAGGGAACACTGAAGCTTTCTTT.

The rearrangement links TRBV5-1 to TRBJ1-4, with D uncertain. V lost 0 bases, J lost 6 bases, and 12 bases lay in between. Germline V gives CDR1 SGHRS, CDR2 YFSETQ. CDR3 length equals 15 residues. The CDR3 here is CASSLDGREDEKLFF. The CDR3 coding sequence is TGCGCCAGCAGCTTGGATGGAAGGGAGGATGAAAAACTGTTTTTT.

The J gene is TRBJ2-5, the V gene TRBV5-1; no reliable D call. CDR1 is SGHRS, CDR2 YFSETQ, per germline. This CDR3 spans 10 amino acids. Trimming cost V 4 bases and J 5 bases, with 3 bases left between them. Here the CDR3 DNA reads TGCGCCAGCAGCGGGGAGACCCAGTACTTC. Protein: CASSGETQYF.

V usage is TRBV30 and J usage is TRBJ1-5; a weak D match, TRBD1 (6 bases). The V end lost 8 bases, the J end lost 2 bases, and 16 bases lay between the germline ends. The CDR3 extends over 14 amino acids. Germline V gene sequence: CDR1 GTSNPN, CDR2 SVGIG (reference sequence). CDR3 loop: CAEGGAGGNQPQHF. As DNA, the CDR3 is TGTGCCGAAGGGGGGGCAGGGGGCAATCAGCCCCAGCATTTT.

The chain combines TRBV19 with TRBJ1-1, with TRBD1 matching 7 bases. After removal of 5 bases from V and 4 bases from J, the junction contained 10 bases not matched to a gene. From germline, CDR1 is LNHDA and CDR2 SQIVND (reference sequence). The CDR3 contains 15 residues. CDR3 residues: CASSADRAAGTEAFF. The CDR3 region has the DNA TGTGCCAGTAGTGCCGACAGGGCCGCGGGCACTGAAGCTTTCTTT.

The rearrangement uses TRBV28 and TRBJ2-7; D call uncertain. The CDR3 totals 11 residues. CDR1 and CDR2 (germline): MDHEN, SYDVKM. Deletions cut 6 bases from V and 3 bases from J, with 6 bases between. CDR3 residues: CASRTYYEQYF. DNA for the CDR3: TGTGCCAGCAGGACGTACTACGAGCAGTACTTC.

The chain is built from TRBV29-1 and TRBJ2-7; 9 positions agree with TRBD1. Germline CDR1 is SQVTM and CDR2 is ANQGSEA. V was pared by 5 bases and J by 0 bases, with 5 bases of the junction left unmatched. The CDR3 runs to 14 residues. The CDR3 sequence: CSVLGTGRSYEQYF. The CDR3, as DNA: TGCAGCGTTTTGGGGACAGGGCGCTCCTACGAGCAGTACTTC.

The rearrangement uses TRBV15 and TRBJ1-4; possible D gene TRBD1, 6 bases. The V and J ends lost 0 bases and 4 bases respectively, with 15 bases between them. CDR1 and CDR2 (germline): LNHNV, YYDKDF (reference sequence). CDR3 length: 17 residues. The CDR3 DNA sequence: TGTGCCACCAGCAGAGACCCGGGGGCCGGGGGTAATGAAAAACTGTTTTTT. It translates to CATSRDPGAGGNEKLFF. The variable domain in full, with the rest retrieved from reference TRBV15 and TRBJ1-4, is DAMVIQNPRYQVTQFGKPVTLSCSQTLNHNVMYWYQQKSSQAPKLLFHYYDKDFNNEADTPDNFQSRRPNTSFCFLDIRSPGLGDTAMYLCATSRDPGAGGNEKLFFGSGTQLSVL.

Note on this clone: The sample contains more than one DNA sequence encoding this CDR3. The chain couples TRBV11-2 to TRBJ1-1; the D gene is possibly TRBD1 (5 bases). V shed 0 bases and J shed 5 bases, with 7 bases lying between them. Germline V gene lookup returns CDR1 SGHAT and CDR2 FQNNGV. This CDR3 is 13 amino acids long. Written as DNA, the CDR3 is TGTGCCAGCAGCTTAGAGAGGGGAACTGAAGCTTTCTTT. Its translation: CASSLERGTEAFF.

This sequence joins TRBV12-5 and TRBJ2-1; D possibly matches TRBD1 or TRBD2 (7 bases each). The CDR3 spans 14 residues. Trimming removed 4 bases at V and 9 bases at J, with 16 bases between. Germline lookup yields CDR1 LGHNT and CDR2 FRNRAP. The DNA of the CDR3 is TGTGCTAGTGGTTCAGGGGGGGCGGGAAGTGAGCAGTTCTTC. Translating gives CASGSGGAGSEQFF.

This clone was seen once. Distinct nucleotide sequences in the sample also encode this CDR3. The chain couples TRBV27 to TRBJ2-7; 8 bases match TRBD1. Unmatched junction bases numbered 4, after V lost 3 bases and J lost 6 bases. The germline V gene has CDR1 MNHEY and CDR2 SMNVEV (reference sequence). This CDR3 is built from 13 residues. CDR3 nucleotides: TGTGCCAGCAGTTTTGGGCAGGGGGCCGAGCAGTACTTC. Translated, it gives CASSFGQGAEQYF.

DNA of the CDR3: TGTGCCAGCAGCTTCGACAGGATGGGCTACACCTTC. It codes for CASSFDRMGYTF. V gene TRBV11-1 combines with J gene TRBJ1-2; D possibly corresponds to TRBD1 (6 bases). The CDR3 loop spans 12 amino acids. Per the germline V gene, CDR1 is SGHAT and CDR2 is FQDESV (reference sequence). Trimming pared 3 bases from V and 8 bases from J, leaving 10 bases between.

This chain connects TRBV27 to TRBJ1-3, with D tentatively TRBD1 (6 bases). From germline, CDR1 is MNHEY and CDR2 SMNVEV (reference sequence). Deletions cut 2 bases from V and 4 bases from J, with 9 bases between. CDR3 size: 14 residues. CDR3: CASSLGGAGNTIYF. As DNA, the CDR3 is TGTGCCAGCAGTTTAGGGGGGGCCGGAAACACCATATATTTT.